This paragraph covers one T cell receptor (beta chain) sequence. Its antigen is currently unknown. This CDR3 is also generated by other DNA sequences in the sample. These data originate in a study of cytomegalovirus exposure and HLA in healthy donors. Findings of the study overall: In a later analysis, a missense DCLRE1C variant was linked to TCR beta V- and J-gene trimming.

V trimming: 5 bases; J trimming: 5 bases; junction bases outside the gene matches: 8. This CDR3 region has 14 residues. Germline assignment: CDR1 MDHEN and CDR2 SYDVKM. The PCR ran on 60 Vbeta and 13 Jbeta primers. Clones were read by immunoSEQ multiplex PCR, and TCRdb kept only the in-frame ones, dropping some. The table records about 150,000 clones, over 60% of them present only once. This receptor was identified in a woman between 35 and 50 years old in good health and CMV-seronegative. Material: PBMCs. V and J are TRBV28 and TRBJ2-7, with TRBD2 identical over 8 bases. For the CDR3, the DNA is TGTGCCAGCAGTACCTCGGGAGGGCTGAACGAGCAGTACTTC. Encoded protein: CASSTSGGLNEQYF. The variable domain in full, with the rest retrieved from reference TRBV28 and TRBJ2-7, is DVKVTQSSRYLVKRTGEKVFLECVQDMDHENMFWYRQDPGLGLRLIYFSYDVKMKEKGDIPEGYSVSREKKERFSLILESASTNQTSMYLCASSTSGGLNEQYFGPGTRLTVT.